This TCR beta chain was documented in a study of blood T cell repertoires in COVID-19. Sequencing was performed with immunoSEQ multiplex PCR; in TCRdb, only in-frame clones are kept and a portion is missing. Found here are around 63,000 clones, around 87% of them singletons; the top ten hold around 1.2%. CDR1 MNHEY and CDR2 SVGEGT come from the germline V gene. The V end was cut by 1 base, the J end by 0 bases, with 10 bases between. This CDR3 spans 16 amino acids. The sequence derives from a woman in her sixties or seventies with acute or convalescent COVID-19. The genes are TRBV6-2 or TRBV6-3 and TRBJ2-4, with a tentative D call TRBD1 (6 bases). The sequenced material came from peripheral blood. CDR3 loop: CASSYWDTVAKNIQYF. The CDR3, as DNA: TGTGCCAGCAGTTACTGGGACACCGTAGCCAAAAACATTCAGTACTTC.